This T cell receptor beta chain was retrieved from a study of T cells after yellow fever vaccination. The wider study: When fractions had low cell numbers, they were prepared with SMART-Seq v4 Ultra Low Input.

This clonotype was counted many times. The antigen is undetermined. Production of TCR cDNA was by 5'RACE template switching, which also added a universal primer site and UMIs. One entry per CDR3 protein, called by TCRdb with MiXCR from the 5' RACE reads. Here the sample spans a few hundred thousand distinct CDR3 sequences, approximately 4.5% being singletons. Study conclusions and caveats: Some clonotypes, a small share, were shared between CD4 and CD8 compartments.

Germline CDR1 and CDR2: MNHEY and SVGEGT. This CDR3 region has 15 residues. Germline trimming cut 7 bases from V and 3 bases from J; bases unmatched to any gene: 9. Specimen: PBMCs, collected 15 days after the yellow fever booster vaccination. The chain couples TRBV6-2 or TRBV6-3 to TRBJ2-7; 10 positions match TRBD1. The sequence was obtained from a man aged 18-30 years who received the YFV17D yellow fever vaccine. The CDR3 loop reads CASTTRQGANYEQYF. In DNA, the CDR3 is TGTGCCAGCACCACAAGACAGGGGGCCAACTACGAGCAGTACTTC.